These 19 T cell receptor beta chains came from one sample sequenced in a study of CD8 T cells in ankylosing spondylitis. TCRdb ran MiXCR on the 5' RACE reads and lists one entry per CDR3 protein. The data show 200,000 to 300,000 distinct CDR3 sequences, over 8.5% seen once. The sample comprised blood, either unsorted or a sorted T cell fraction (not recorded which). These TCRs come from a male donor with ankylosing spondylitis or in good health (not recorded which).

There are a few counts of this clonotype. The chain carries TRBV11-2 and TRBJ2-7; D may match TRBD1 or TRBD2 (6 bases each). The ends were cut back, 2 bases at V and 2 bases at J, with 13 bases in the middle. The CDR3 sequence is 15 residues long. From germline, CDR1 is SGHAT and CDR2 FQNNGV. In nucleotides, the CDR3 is TGTGCCAGCAGCTTAATCTCGGGGGCCGCCTACGAGCAGTACTTC. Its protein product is CASSLISGAAYEQYF.

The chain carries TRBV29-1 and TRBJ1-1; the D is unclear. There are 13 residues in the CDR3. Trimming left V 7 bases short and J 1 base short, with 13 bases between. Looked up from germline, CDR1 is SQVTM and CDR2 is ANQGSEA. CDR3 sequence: CSAQQRPNTEAFF. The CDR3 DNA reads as TGCAGCGCACAGCAGAGACCGAACACTGAAGCTTTCTTT.

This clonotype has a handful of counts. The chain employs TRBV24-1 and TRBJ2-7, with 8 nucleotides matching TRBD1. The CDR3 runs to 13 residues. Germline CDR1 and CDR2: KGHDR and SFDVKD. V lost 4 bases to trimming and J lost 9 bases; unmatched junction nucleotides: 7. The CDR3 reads CATSDLPTGVQYF. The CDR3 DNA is TGTGCCACCAGTGACCTTCCGACAGGGGTGCAGTACTTC.

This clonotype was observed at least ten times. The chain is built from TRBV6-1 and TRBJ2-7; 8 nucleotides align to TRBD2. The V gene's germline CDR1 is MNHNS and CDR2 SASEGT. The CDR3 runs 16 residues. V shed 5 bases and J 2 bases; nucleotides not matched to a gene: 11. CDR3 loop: CASSPHSGGATYEQYF. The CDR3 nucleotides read TGTGCCAGCAGTCCTCATTCGGGAGGGGCGACCTACGAGCAGTACTTC.

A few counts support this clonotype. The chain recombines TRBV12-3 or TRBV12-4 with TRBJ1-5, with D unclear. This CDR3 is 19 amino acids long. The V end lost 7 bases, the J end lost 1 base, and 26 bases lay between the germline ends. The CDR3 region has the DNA TGTGCCAGCACCCGCCTTGGCTTCAGAGGTGGTATCAGCAATCAGCCCCAGCATTTT. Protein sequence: CASTRLGFRGGISNQPQHF.

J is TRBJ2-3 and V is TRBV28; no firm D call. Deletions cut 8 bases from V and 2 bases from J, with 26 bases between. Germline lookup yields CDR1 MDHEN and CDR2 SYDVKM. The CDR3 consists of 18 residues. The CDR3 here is CASPPTRSAAIYTDTQYF. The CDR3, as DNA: TGTGCCAGCCCGCCTACCCGTTCTGCCGCGATCTACACAGATACGCAGTATTTT.

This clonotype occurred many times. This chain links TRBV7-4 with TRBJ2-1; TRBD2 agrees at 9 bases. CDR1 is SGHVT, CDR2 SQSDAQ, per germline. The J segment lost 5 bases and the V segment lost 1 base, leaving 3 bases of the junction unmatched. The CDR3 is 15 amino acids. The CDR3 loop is CASSLVAGGNNEQFF. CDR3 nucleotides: TGTGCCAGCAGCTTAGTGGCGGGAGGGAACAATGAGCAGTTCTTC.

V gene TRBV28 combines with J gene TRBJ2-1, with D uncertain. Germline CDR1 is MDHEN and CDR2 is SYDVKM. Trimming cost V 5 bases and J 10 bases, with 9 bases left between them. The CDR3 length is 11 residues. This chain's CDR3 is CASSRKGEQFF. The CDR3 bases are TGTGCCAGCAGTCGCAAAGGCGAGCAGTTCTTC.

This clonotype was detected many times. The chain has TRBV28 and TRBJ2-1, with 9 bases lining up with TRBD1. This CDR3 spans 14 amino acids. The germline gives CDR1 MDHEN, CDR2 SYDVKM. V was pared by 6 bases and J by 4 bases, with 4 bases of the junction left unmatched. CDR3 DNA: TGTGCCAGCAGCTGGGACAGGGAGTACAATGAGCAGTTCTTC. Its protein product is CASSWDREYNEQFF.

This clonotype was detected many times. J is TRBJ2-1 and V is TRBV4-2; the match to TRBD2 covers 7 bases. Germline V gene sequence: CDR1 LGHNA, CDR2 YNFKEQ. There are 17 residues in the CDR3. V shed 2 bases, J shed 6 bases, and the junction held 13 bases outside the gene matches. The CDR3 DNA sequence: TGTGCCAGCAGCCAAAACCGAAACCCGACTAGCTTCAATGAGCAGTTCTTC. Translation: CASSQNRNPTSFNEQFF.

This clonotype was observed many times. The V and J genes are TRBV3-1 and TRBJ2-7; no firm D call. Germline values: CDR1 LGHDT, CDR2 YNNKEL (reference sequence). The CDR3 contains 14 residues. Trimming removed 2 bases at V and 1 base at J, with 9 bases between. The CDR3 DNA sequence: TGTGCCAGCAGCCAACGCGTACTTTCCTACGAGCAGTACTTC. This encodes CASSQRVLSYEQYF.

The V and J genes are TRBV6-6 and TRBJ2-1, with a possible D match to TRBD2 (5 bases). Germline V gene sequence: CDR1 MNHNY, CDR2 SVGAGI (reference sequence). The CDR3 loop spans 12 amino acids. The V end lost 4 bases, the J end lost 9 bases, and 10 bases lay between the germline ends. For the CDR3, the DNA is TGTGCCAGCAGTTTGGGAGAAGGTGAGCAGTTCTTC. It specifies CASSLGEGEQFF.

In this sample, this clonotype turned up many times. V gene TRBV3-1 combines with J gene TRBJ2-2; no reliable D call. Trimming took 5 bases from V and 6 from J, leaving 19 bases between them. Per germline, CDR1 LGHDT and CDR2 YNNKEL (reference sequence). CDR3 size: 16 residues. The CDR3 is CASSYLRPPRSGELFF. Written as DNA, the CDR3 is TGTGCCAGCAGCTATCTAAGACCCCCCCGTTCCGGGGAGCTGTTTTTT.

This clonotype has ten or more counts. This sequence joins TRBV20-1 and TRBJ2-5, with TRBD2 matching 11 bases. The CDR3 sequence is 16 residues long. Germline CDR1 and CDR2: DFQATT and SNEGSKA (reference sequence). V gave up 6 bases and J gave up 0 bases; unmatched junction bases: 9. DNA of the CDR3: TGCAGTGCGGAAAGCCCTAGCGGGGGGTACCAAGAGACCCAGTACTTC. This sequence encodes CSAESPSGGYQETQYF.

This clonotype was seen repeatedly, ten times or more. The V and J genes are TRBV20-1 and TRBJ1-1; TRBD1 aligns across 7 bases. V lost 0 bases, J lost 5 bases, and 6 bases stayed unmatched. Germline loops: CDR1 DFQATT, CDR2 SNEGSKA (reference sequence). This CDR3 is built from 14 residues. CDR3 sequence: CSARDPGTATEAFF. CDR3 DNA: TGCAGTGCTAGAGACCCCGGGACAGCTACTGAAGCTTTCTTT.

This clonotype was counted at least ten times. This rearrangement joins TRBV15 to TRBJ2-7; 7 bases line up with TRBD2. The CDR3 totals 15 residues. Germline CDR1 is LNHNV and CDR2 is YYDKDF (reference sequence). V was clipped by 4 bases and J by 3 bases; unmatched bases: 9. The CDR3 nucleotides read TGTGCCACCAGCACCGAGCGGGATTTCGTCTACGAGCAGTACTTC. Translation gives CATSTERDFVYEQYF.

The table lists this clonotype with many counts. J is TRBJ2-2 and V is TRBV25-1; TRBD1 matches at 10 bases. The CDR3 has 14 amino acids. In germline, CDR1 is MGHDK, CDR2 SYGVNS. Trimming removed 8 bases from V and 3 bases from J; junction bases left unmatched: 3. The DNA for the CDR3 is TGTGCCAGCGGGACAGGGGATTACACCGGGGAGCTGTTTTTT. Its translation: CASGTGDYTGELFF.

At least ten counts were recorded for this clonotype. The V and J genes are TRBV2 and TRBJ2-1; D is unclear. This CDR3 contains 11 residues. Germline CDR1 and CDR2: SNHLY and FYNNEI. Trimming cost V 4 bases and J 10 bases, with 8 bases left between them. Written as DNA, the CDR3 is TGTGCCAGCAGTGTTGAAGGGGAGCAGTTCTTC. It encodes CASSVEGEQFF. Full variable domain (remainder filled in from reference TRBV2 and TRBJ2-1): EPEVTQTPSHQVTQMGQEVILRCVPISNHLYFYWYRQILGQKVEFLVSFYNNEISEKSEIFDDQFSVERPDGSNFTLKIRSTKLEDSAMYFCASSVEGEQFFGPGTRLTVL.

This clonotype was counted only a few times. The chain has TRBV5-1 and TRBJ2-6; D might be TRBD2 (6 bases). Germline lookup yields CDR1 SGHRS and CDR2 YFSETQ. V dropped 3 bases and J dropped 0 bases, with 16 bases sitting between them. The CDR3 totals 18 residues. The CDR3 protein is CASSSRGTQSSGANVLTF. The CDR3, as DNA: TGCGCCAGCAGCTCCCGCGGGACGCAGAGCTCTGGGGCCAACGTCCTGACTTTC.